There are many counts of the clone carrying this T cell receptor beta chain. Its antigen is not identified. Both groups were predominantly of Caucasian heritage. Each donor provided 5 to 8 ml of heparinized whole blood. The protocol was immunoSEQ multiplex PCR, while the TCRdb copy is restricted to in-frame clones and leaves out a portion. Recorded here are roughly 52,000 clones, none singletons. The entry originates in a study of T cell clonality in common variable immunodeficiency. Overall study results and limits: Authors noted CVID clonality's cause needs subpopulation repertoire sequencing. In common variable immunodeficiency, TCR beta chains reportedly carried fewer deletions and N-nucleotide insertions.

This TCR was sampled from a person aged 18 to 70 in good health. The source material was peripheral blood mononuclear cells.

CDR3 bases read: TGCAGTGCTAGAGATCTAGGGGCCAGGGAGACTGAA. As protein: CSARDLGARETE. The whole CDR3 protein reads CSARDLGARETEAFF. The V call is TRBV20-1, the J call TRBJ1-1; tentatively, D is TRBD1 (5 bases). The read is 3 residues too short to cover the CDR3 end, so that end is filled in from the germline J gene. CDR1 is DFQATT, CDR2 SNEGSKA, per germline (reference sequence). The CDR3 has 15 amino acids. V was clipped by 0 bases and J by 5 bases, with 16 bases between them.